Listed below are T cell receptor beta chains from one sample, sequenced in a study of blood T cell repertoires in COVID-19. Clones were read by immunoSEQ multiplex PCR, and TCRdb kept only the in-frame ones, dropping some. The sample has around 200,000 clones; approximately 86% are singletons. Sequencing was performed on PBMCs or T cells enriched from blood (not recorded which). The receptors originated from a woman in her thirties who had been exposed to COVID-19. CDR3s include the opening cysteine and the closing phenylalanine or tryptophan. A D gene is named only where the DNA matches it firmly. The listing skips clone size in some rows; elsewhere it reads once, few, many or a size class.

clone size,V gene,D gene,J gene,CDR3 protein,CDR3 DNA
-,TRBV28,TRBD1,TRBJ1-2,CASTPGQFYGYTF,TGTGCCAGTACCCCGGGACAGTTTTATGGCTACACCTTC
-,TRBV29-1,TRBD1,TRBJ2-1,CSVGGTGVYNEQFF,TGCAGCGTTGGAGGGACAGGGGTCTACAATGAGCAGTTCTTC
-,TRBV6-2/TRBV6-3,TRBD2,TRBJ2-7,CASSHPLAGGLEQYF,TGTGCCAGCAGCCATCCCCTAGCGGGGGGGCTAGAGCAGTACTTC
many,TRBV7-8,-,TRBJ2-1,CASSTGGPEQFF,TGTGCCAGCAGCACCGGGGGGCCAGAGCAGTTCTTC
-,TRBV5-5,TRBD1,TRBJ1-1,CASSLEPGTGKTEAFF,TGTGCCAGCAGCTTGGAACCCGGGACAGGTAAAACTGAAGCTTTCTTT
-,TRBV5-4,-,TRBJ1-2,CASSPDFYGYTF,TGTGCCAGCAGCCCCGACTTCTATGGCTACACCTTC
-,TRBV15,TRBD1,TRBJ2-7,CATSRPGQGHEQYF,TGTGCCACCAGCAGGCCCGGACAGGGTCACGAGCAGTACTTC
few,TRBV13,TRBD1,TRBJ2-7,CASSFGTGTYEQYF,TGTGCCAGCAGCTTCGGGACAGGAACCTACGAGCAGTACTTC
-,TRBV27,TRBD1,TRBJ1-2,CASRSADRDRLGYTF,TGTGCCAGCAGATCTGCGGACAGGGACAGGCTAGGCTACACCTTC
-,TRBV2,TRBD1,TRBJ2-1,CASRTTGTYNEQFF,TGTGCCAGCAGGACGACAGGGACCTACAATGAGCAGTTCTTC
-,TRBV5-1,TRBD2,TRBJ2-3,CASSNPGLAPPPDYTDTQYF,TGCGCCAGCAGCAACCCGGGACTAGCACCCCCCCCGGACTACACAGATACGCAGTATTTT
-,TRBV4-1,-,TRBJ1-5,CASSADSETPQHF,TGCGCCAGCAGCGCGGATTCGGAGACGCCCCAGCATTTT
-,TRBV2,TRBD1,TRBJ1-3,CASRVQGAPGNTIYF,TGTGCCAGCAGAGTACAGGGGGCGCCTGGAAACACCATATATTTT
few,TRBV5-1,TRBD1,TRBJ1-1,CASSLGGGVNTEAFF,TGCGCCAGCAGCTTAGGAGGGGGCGTGAACACTGAAGCTTTCTTT
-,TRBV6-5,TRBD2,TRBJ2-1,CASIPGGGGPNEQFF,TGTGCCAGCATCCCTGGTGGCGGGGGGCCCAATGAGCAGTTCTTC
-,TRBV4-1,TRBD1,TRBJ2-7,CASSQAGQGNYEQYF,TGCGCCAGCAGCCAAGCAGGACAGGGGAACTACGAGCAGTACTTC
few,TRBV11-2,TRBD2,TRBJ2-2,CASSPIAGGNTGELFF,TGTGCCAGCAGCCCGATAGCGGGGGGGAACACCGGGGAGCTGTTTTTT
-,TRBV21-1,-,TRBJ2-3,CASSKSPRLAGGPTSTDTQYF,TGTGCCAGCAGCAAAAGCCCCCGCCTAGCGGGGGGCCCTACTAGCACAGATACGCAGTATTTT
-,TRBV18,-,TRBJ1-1,CASTNQGGAFF,TGTGCCAGCACGAATCAGGGAGGGGCTTTCTTT
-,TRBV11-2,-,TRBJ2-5,CASSITGNEETQYF,TGTGCCAGCAGCATAACAGGGAACGAAGAGACCCAGTACTTC
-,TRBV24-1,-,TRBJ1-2,CAPDRYSGGYTF,TGTGCCCCCGATCGTTACTCCGGTGGCTACACCTTC
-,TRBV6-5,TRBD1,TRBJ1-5,CASRRAQGNQPQHF,TGTGCCAGCAGACGAGCACAGGGGAATCAGCCCCAGCATTTT
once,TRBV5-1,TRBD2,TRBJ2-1,CASGPGGPQFF,TGCGCCAGCGGACCGGGGGGGCCCCAGTTCTTC
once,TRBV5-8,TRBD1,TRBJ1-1,CASSIRDRENEAFF,TGTGCCAGCAGCATCCGGGACAGGGAGAATGAAGCTTTCTTT
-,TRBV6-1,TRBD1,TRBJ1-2,CASSAGTGGLLGYGYTF,TGTGCCAGCAGTGCCGGGACAGGGGGCTTATTGGGCTATGGCTACACCTTC
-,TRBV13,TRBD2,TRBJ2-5,CASSLGWRGAQETQYF,TGTGCCAGCAGCTTAGGTTGGCGGGGGGCCCAAGAGACCCAGTACTTC
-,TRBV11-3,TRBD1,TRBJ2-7,CASSGDQGVNEQYF,TGTGCCAGCAGCGGAGACCAGGGGGTTAACGAGCAGTACTTC
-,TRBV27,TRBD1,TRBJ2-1,CASSLSGAGGYEQFF,TGTGCCAGCAGTTTATCGGGGGCAGGGGGCTATGAGCAGTTCTTC
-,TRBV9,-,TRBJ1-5,CASSVSGVGNQPQHF,TGTGCCAGCAGCGTATCAGGGGTGGGCAATCAGCCCCAGCATTTT
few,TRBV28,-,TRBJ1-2,CANLSPYGYTF,TGTGCCAACTTAAGTCCCTATGGCTACACCTTC
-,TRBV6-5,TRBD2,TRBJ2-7,CASSPSLAGVYEQYF,TGTGCCAGCAGTCCGAGCCTAGCGGGGGTCTACGAGCAGTACTTC
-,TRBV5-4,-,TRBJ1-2,CASSLELMANYGYTF,TGTGCCAGCAGCTTGGAACTAATGGCGAACTATGGCTACACCTTC
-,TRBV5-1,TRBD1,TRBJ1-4,CASSPGDSLYEKLFF,TGCGCCAGCAGCCCCGGGGACAGCCTATATGAAAAACTGTTTTTT
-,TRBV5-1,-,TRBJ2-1,CASSLAPLLSSYNEQFF,TGCGCCAGCAGCTTGGCCCCGCTCCTGAGCTCCTACAATGAGCAGTTCTTC
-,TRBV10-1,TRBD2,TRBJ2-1,CATKPNSGGPQQFF,TGCGCCACCAAACCGAATAGCGGGGGGCCTCAGCAGTTCTTC
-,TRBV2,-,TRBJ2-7,CASVAGFEQYF,TGTGCCAGCGTGGCGGGGTTCGAGCAGTACTTC
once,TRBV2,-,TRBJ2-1,CASSEQIRGINEQFF,TGTGCCAGCAGTGAGCAGATACGAGGGATCAATGAGCAGTTCTTC
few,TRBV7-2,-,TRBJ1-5,CASSSFPNQPQHF,TGTGCCAGCAGCTCCTTTCCCAATCAGCCCCAGCATTTT
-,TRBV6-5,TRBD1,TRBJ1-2,CASTKRRTGGYGYTF,TGTGCCAGCACTAAAAGAAGGACAGGAGGCTATGGCTACACCTTC
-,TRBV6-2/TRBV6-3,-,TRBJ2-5,CASSYAAGQETQYF,TGTGCCAGCAGTTACGCGGCCGGCCAAGAGACCCAGTACTTC